One and the same sample provided the 7 T cell receptor beta chains below, sequenced in a study of tumor and adjacent non-tumor tissue in lung cancer. No cell sorting was done before RNA was extracted from the tissue. Three rounds of nested PCR, following a modified ARM-PCR protocol, produced the TCRbeta library. TCRdb used MiXCR to reprocess the multiplex PCR reads, holding one entry per CDR3 protein. The sample shows around 210,000 distinct CDR3 sequences, roughly 70% of them seen only once. The sequencing input was lung tumor tissue. These receptor sequences come from a man in his 60s with non-small cell lung cancer.

Remarks on this clonotype: The missing conserved phenylalanine or tryptophan at the end of this CDR3 makes a read error likely. This chain joins TRBV7-9 and TRBJ1-5; the D is unclear. CDR3 size: 14 residues. CDR1 SEHNR and CDR2 FQNEAQ come from the germline V gene (reference sequence). The CDR3 loop reads CASSFASSIQPQHS. The CDR3, as DNA: TGTGCCAGCAGCTTTGCGAGCAGCATTCAGCCCCAGCATTCT.

This chain joins TRBV20-1 and TRBJ2-3; D not certain. The germline CDR1 and CDR2 sequences are DFQATT and SNEGSKA (reference sequence). The CDR3 covers 12 residues. With 7 bases removed from V and 10 bases from J, the gap between germline ends came to 18 bases. The CDR3 DNA follows: TGCAGTGATAGCTTTAGCACTGATGCGCAGTATTTT. It specifies CSDSFSTDAQYF.

Concerning this clonotype itself: This could be a read error, since a much larger clone is one nucleotide away. CDR3 sequence (DNA): TGTGCCAGCAATACGAGGAGGGGCAGAGGGGATGAGCAGTTCTTC. It translates to CASNTRRGRGDEQFF. This sequence joins TRBV6-2 or TRBV6-3 and TRBJ2-1; a possible D gene is TRBD2 (6 bases). The CDR3 is made up of 15 amino acids. Trimming cost V 7 bases and J 8 bases, with 21 bases left between them. Germline V gene sequence: CDR1 MNHEY, CDR2 SVGEGT.

V usage is TRBV20-1 and J usage is TRBJ2-1, with D perhaps matching TRBD2 (6 bases). V was shortened by 0 bases and J by 4 bases, with 16 bases between the two germline ends. This CDR3 region has 16 residues. The germline V gene has CDR1 DFQATT and CDR2 SNEGSKA (reference sequence). CDR3 protein: CSARDTSGPSYNEQFF. CDR3 bases: TGCAGTGCTAGAGACACAAGCGGGCCCAGTTACAATGAGCAGTTCTTC.

Concerning this clonotype: One end of the junction is discordant with germline, which a read error may explain. V gene TRBV6-1 combines with J gene TRBJ1-2; the D is unclear. CDR3 length: 14 residues. CDR1 and CDR2 (germline): MNHNS, SASEGT. CDR3 sequence: CASSEKPVNYGYIF. Written as DNA, the CDR3 is TGTGCCAGCAGTGAAAAACCAGTGAACTATGGCTACATCTTC.

Remarks on this clonotype: With a much larger clone just one base away, this may be a read error. The chain recombines TRBV20-1 with TRBJ2-7, with 7 bases aligning to TRBD2. CDR1 is DFQATT and CDR2 is SNEGSKA in the germline V gene (reference sequence). This CDR3 has 13 amino acids. As DNA, the CDR3 is TGCAGTGCCCTTAAAGCGGGAACCTACGAGGAGTACTTC. Its protein is CSALKAGTYEEYF.

Remarks on this clonotype: The junction does not match germline at one end; this may be a read error. This chain uses TRBV20-1 with TRBJ2-1; D remains unclear. Looked up from germline, CDR1 is DFQATT and CDR2 is SNEGSKA (reference sequence). The CDR3 contains 12 residues. The CDR3 bases are TGTAGTGATCCGAAGGGCCCCAATGAGCAGTTCTTC. The encoded protein is CSDPKGPNEQFF.